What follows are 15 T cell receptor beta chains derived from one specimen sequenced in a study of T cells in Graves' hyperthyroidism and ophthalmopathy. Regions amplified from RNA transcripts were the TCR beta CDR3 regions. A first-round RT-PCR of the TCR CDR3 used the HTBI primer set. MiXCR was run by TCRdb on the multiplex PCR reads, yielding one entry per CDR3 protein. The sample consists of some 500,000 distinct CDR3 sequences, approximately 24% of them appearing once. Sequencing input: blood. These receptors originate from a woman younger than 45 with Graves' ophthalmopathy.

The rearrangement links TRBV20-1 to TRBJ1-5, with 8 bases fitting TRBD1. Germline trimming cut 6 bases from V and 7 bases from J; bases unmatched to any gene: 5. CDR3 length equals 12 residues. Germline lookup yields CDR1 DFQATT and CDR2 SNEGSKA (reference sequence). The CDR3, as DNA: TGCAGTGCGCAGACAGGGGTACAGCCCCAGCATTTT. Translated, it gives CSAQTGVQPQHF.

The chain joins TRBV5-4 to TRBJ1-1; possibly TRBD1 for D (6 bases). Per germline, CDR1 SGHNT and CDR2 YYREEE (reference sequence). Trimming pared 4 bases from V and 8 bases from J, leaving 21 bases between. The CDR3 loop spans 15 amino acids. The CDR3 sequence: CASSPPTGGASEAFF. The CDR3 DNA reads TGTGCCAGCAGCCCACCGACGGGGGGGGCGTCGGAAGCTTTCTTT.

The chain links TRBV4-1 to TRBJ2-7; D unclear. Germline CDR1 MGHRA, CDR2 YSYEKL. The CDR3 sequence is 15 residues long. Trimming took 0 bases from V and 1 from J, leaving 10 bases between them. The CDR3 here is CASSQEGKPSYEQYF. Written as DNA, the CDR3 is TGCGCCAGCAGCCAAGAAGGGAAGCCTTCCTACGAGCAGTACTTC.

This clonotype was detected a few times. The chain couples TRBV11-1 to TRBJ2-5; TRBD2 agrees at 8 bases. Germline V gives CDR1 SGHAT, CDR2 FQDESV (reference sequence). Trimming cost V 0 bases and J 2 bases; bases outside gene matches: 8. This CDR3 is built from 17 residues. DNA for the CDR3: TGTGCCAGCAGCTTAGCGCATGGACTAGCCTTGCAAGAGACCCAGTACTTC. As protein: CASSLAHGLALQETQYF.

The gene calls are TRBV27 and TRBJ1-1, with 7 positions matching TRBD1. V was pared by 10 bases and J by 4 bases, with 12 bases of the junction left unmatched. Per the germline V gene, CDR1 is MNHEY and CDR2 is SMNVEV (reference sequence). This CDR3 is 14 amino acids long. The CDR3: CAIRRQGAPTEAFF. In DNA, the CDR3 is TGTGCCATCCGGCGACAGGGTGCGCCCACTGAAGCTTTCTTT.

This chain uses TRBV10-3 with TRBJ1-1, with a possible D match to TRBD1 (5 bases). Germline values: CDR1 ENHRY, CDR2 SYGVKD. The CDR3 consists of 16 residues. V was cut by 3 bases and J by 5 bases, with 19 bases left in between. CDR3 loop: CAISDLRGRAGTEAFF. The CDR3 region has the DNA TGTGCCATCAGTGACCTACGGGGGAGGGCGGGAACTGAAGCTTTCTTT.

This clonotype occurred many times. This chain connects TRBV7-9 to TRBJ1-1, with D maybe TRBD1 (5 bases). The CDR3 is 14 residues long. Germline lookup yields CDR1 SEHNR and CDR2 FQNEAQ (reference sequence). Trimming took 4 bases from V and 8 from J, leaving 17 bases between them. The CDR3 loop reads CASSSAVGGTEAFF. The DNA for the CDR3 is TGTGCCAGCAGCTCTGCGGTGGGGGGGACCGAAGCTTTCTTT.

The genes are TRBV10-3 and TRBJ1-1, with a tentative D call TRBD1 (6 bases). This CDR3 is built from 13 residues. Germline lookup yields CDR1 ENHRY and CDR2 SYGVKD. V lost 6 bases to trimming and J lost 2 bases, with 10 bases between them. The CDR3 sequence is CAISQQGNTEAFF. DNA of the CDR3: TGTGCCATCAGCCAACAGGGAAACACTGAAGCTTTCTTT.

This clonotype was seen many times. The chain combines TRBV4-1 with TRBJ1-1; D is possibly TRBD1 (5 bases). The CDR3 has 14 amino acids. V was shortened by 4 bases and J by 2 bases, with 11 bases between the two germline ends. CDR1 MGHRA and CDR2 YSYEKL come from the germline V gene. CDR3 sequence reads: CASSRQLTNTEAFF. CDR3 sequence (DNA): TGCGCCAGCAGCCGACAGTTAACCAACACTGAAGCTTTCTTT.

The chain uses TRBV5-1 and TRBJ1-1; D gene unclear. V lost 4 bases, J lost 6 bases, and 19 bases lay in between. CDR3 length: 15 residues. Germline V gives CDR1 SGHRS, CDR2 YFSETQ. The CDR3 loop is CASSTGRDLRAEAFF. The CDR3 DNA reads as TGCGCCAGCAGCACCGGACGAGACCTTCGCGCTGAAGCTTTCTTT.

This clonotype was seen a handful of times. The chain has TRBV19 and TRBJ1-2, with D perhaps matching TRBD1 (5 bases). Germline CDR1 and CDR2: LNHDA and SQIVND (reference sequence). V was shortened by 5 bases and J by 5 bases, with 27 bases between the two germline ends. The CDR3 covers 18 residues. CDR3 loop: CASSWGLWTVEGWYGYTF. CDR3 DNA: TGTGCCAGTAGTTGGGGCCTTTGGACGGTCGAAGGGTGGTATGGCTACACCTTC.

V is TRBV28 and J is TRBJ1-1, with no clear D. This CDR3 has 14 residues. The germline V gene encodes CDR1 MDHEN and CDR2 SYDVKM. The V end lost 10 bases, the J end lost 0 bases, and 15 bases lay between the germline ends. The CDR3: CATTTRFLNTEAFF. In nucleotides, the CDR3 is TGTGCCACTACAACCCGGTTCCTGAACACTGAAGCTTTCTTT.

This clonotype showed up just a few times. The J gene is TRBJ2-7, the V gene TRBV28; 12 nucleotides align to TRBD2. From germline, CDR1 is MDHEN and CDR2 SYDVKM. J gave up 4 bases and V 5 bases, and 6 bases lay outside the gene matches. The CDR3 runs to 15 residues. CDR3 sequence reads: CASSRGLAGIYEQYF. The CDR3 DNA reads TGTGCCAGCAGTCGAGGACTAGCGGGAATTTACGAGCAGTACTTC.

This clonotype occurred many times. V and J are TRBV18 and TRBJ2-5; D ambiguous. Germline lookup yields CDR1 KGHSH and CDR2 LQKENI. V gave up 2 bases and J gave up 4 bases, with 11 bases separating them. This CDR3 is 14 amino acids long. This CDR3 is CASSPGTQTETQYF. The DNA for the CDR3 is TGTGCCAGCTCACCAGGCACGCAGACAGAGACCCAGTACTTC.

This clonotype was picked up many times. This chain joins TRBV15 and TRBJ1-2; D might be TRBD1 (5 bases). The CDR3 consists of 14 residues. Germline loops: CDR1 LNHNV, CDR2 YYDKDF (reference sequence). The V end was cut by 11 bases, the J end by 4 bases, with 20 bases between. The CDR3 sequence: CASSSRDPSYGYTF. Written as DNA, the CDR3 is TGTGCCTCCTCCTCGCGGGACCCGAGCTATGGCTACACCTTC.